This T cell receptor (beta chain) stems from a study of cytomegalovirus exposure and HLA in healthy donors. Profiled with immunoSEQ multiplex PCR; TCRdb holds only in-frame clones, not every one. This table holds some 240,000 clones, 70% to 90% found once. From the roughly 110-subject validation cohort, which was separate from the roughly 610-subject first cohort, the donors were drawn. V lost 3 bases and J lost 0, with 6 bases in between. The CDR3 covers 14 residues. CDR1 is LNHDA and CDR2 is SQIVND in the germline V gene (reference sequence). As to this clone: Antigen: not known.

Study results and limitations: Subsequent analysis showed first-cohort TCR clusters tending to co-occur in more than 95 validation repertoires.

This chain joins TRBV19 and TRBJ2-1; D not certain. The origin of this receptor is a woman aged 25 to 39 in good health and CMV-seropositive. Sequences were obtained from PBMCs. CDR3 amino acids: CASSMGSSYNEQFF. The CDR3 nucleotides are TGTGCCAGTAGTATGGGCAGCTCCTACAATGAGCAGTTCTTC.